This passage covers 30 T cell receptor beta chains from one sample sequenced in a study of radiation and T cells in renal cell carcinoma. The data were produced by immunoSEQ multiplex PCR, yet TCRdb's version contains in-frame clones alone and is incomplete. The table shows around 140,000 clones, with about 87% occurring only once. Time point in this sample: baseline pretreatment blood. The treatment: 15 Gy SBRT to primary tumor, nephrectomy 4 weeks later. The material sequenced was blood, taken from a patient whose treatment included radiotherapy and nephrectomy. Receptors originate from a woman in her seventies with renal cell carcinoma.

The chain has TRBV9 and TRBJ2-7; D gene ambiguous. The CDR3 totals 13 residues. V lost 4 bases, J lost 7 bases, and 15 bases lay in between. Germline V lookup: CDR1 SGDLS, CDR2 YYNGEE. The chain's CDR3 is CASSSEGSKEQYF. The CDR3 DNA reads TGTGCCAGCAGCTCAGAAGGCTCTAAAGAGCAGTACTTC. Full variable domain (missing parts from reference TRBV9 and TRBJ2-7): DSGVTQTPKHLITATGQRVTLRCSPRSGDLSVYWYQQSLDQGLQFLIQYYNGEERAKGNILERFSAQQFPDLHSELNLSSLELGDSALYFCASSSEGSKEQYFGPGTRLTVT.

This clone has just one count. The chain employs TRBV4-2 and TRBJ2-7; D may be TRBD2 (7 bases). This CDR3 has 14 residues. V was pared by 4 bases and J by 2 bases, with 12 bases between. The V gene's germline CDR1 is LGHNA and CDR2 YNFKEQ. The CDR3: CASSRLGGPYEQYF. The CDR3 DNA is TGTGCCAGCAGCCGCTTGGGGGGGCCCTACGAGCAGTACTTC.

The J gene is TRBJ2-7, the V gene TRBV7-2; D may be TRBD1 (6 bases). V dropped 1 base and J dropped 5 bases, with 15 bases sitting between them. Per the germline V gene, CDR1 is SGHTA and CDR2 is FQGNSA. This CDR3 spans 15 amino acids. CDR3 bases: TGTGCCAGCAGCTTAGACCACAGGGTTGTCAACGAGCAGTACTTC. Translation: CASSLDHRVVNEQYF.

The J gene is TRBJ2-1, the V gene TRBV14; D is possibly TRBD1 (6 bases). CDR3 length: 14 amino acids. The germline V gene encodes CDR1 SGHDN and CDR2 FVKESK. Trimming pared 0 bases from V and 4 bases from J, leaving 7 bases between. The CDR3 coding sequence is TGTGCCAGCAGCCAAGAAGGACAGTACAATGAGCAGTTCTTC. Its translation is CASSQEGQYNEQFF.

The V call is TRBV6-1, the J call TRBJ1-1, with D uncertain. The CDR3 has 14 residues. Germline V gene lookup returns CDR1 MNHNS and CDR2 SASEGT. V was pared by 0 bases and J by 1 base, with 6 bases between. CDR3: CASSEAGGNTEAFF. The CDR3 DNA is TGTGCCAGCAGTGAAGCGGGAGGGAACACTGAAGCTTTCTTT.

The chain links TRBV28 to TRBJ1-3, with TRBD1 as a possible D gene (6 bases). With 6 bases removed from V and 2 bases from J, the gap between germline ends came to 11 bases. The length of the CDR3 is 14 residues. Germline values: CDR1 MDHEN, CDR2 SYDVKM. CDR3 protein: CASRGGGPGNTIYF. In nucleotides, the CDR3 is TGTGCCAGCAGAGGGGGTGGTCCTGGAAACACCATATATTTT.

CDR3 coding DNA: TGTGCCAGCAGCCCCGGACTAGCGTGGAATGAGCAGTTCTTC. Its protein is CASSPGLAWNEQFF. The chain links TRBV7-2 to TRBJ2-1, with 9 bases identical to TRBD2. V shed 5 bases, J shed 7 bases, and the junction held 6 bases outside the gene matches. The CDR3 consists of 14 residues. Germline V gene data show CDR1 as SGHTA and CDR2 as FQGNSA.

This clone showed up just a few times. The V call is TRBV6-6, the J call TRBJ2-7, with D possibly matching TRBD2 (5 bases). The CDR3 totals 13 residues. Between the trimmed V and J ends, which lost 5 bases and 6 bases, there was a span of 14 bases. In germline, CDR1 is MNHNY, CDR2 SVGAGI (reference sequence). CDR3 in DNA: TGTGCCAGCAGTCCCCCGGGGTACGGCGAGCAGTACTTC. Protein: CASSPPGYGEQYF.

The chain couples TRBV28 to TRBJ1-5; TRBD1 might be the D (6 bases). V dropped 8 bases and J dropped 10 bases, with 18 bases sitting between them. CDR3 length: 13 amino acids. Germline CDR1 and CDR2: MDHEN and SYDVKM. The CDR3 loop is CASVQGRENPQHF. CDR3 DNA sequence: TGTGCCAGCGTCCAGGGGCGTGAAAATCCCCAGCATTTT.

The gene calls are TRBV5-6 and TRBJ1-3; D ambiguous. V was cut by 0 bases and J by 2 bases, with 9 bases left in between. Per germline, CDR1 SGHDT and CDR2 YYEEEE. The CDR3 totals 15 residues. CDR3 nucleotides: TGTGCCAGCAGCTTGGGCCCTACAGCTGGAAACACCATATATTTT. Translated, it gives CASSLGPTAGNTIYF.

The chain has TRBV5-4 and TRBJ1-4; D gene ambiguous. The ends were cut back, 1 base at V and 5 bases at J, with 12 bases in the middle. This CDR3 is 15 amino acids long. Germline V lookup: CDR1 SGHNT, CDR2 YYREEE (reference sequence). CDR3: CASSLQDVENEKLFF. In nucleotides, the CDR3 is TGTGCCAGCAGCTTGCAGGACGTAGAGAATGAAAAACTGTTTTTT.

The rearrangement links TRBV5-1 to TRBJ2-5; weak D call: TRBD1 (5 bases). Trimming removed 4 bases at V and 3 bases at J, with 13 bases between. CDR3 length equals 14 residues. The germline CDR1 and CDR2 sequences are SGHRS and YFSETQ. The CDR3: CASSPEFREETQYF. The DNA of the CDR3 is TGCGCCAGCAGCCCCGAATTCAGGGAAGAGACCCAGTACTTC.

This chain links TRBV28 with TRBJ2-3; 9 nucleotides agree with TRBD1. V lost 5 bases to trimming and J lost 3 bases; unmatched junction nucleotides: 12. The CDR3 contains 17 residues. Germline V gene sequence: CDR1 MDHEN, CDR2 SYDVKM. CDR3 bases: TGTGCCAGCAGTCCGCTAGGGACAGGGAAGGGAACAGATACGCAGTATTTT. Translation: CASSPLGTGKGTDTQYF.

Comment on this clone: Other DNA sequences in the same sample also yield this CDR3. The chain recombines TRBV2 with TRBJ1-5; maybe TRBD1 (5 bases). The V end lost 6 bases, the J end lost 0 bases, and 15 bases lay between the germline ends. The CDR3 contains 16 residues. Germline CDR1 SNHLY, CDR2 FYNNEI. CDR3 residues: CASRKTGTDSNQPQHF. The CDR3 DNA follows: TGTGCCAGCAGAAAGACCGGGACGGATAGCAATCAGCCCCAGCATTTT.

The genes are TRBV5-4 and TRBJ2-3; 16 nucleotides align to TRBD2. Unmatched junction bases numbered 4, after V lost 5 bases and J lost 1 base. CDR3 length: 17 amino acids. Per germline, CDR1 SGHNT and CDR2 YYREEE (reference sequence). In DNA, the CDR3 is TGTGCCAGCAGAGGGACTAGCGGGGGGGCCGGCACAGATACGCAGTATTTT. Its protein product is CASRGTSGGAGTDTQYF.

This clone was picked up one time. The chain couples TRBV7-2 to TRBJ2-3; 8 nucleotides match TRBD2. There are 17 residues in the CDR3. The germline V gene encodes CDR1 SGHTA and CDR2 FQGNSA. V gave up 3 bases and J gave up 7 bases; unmatched junction bases: 15. The CDR3 spells CASSLTERGGSGHTQYF. In DNA form, the CDR3 reads TGTGCCAGCAGCTTGACTGAACGGGGGGGGTCCGGGCATACGCAGTATTTT.

This rearrangement joins TRBV18 to TRBJ2-1, with 10 bases identical to TRBD1. The CDR3 has 16 amino acids. Germline V gene data show CDR1 as KGHSH and CDR2 as LQKENI. V shed 0 bases, J shed 6 bases, and the junction held 5 bases outside the gene matches. The CDR3 DNA follows: TGTGCCAGCTCACCACCGTTAGGACAGGGGGTCAATGAGCAGTTCTTC. Translating gives CASSPPLGQGVNEQFF.

V is TRBV11-3 and J is TRBJ1-6; D unresolved. This CDR3 spans 15 amino acids. Per the germline V gene, CDR1 is SGHNT and CDR2 is YENEEA. Trimming cost V 5 bases and J 6 bases, with 14 bases left between them. The CDR3 region is CASSPGGTVNSPLHF. The DNA for the CDR3 is TGTGCCAGCAGCCCCGGCGGAACGGTTAATTCACCCCTCCACTTT. The complete variable domain, with remaining parts taken from reference TRBV11-3 and TRBJ1-6, reads EAGVVQSPRYKIIEKKQPVAFWCNPISGHNTLYWYLQNLGQGPELLIRYENEEAVDDSQLPKDRFSAERLKGVDSTLKIQPAELGDSAVYLCASSPGGTVNSPLHFGNGTRLTVT.

This clone showed up just a few times. The chain combines TRBV10-3 with TRBJ1-1; D gene uncertain. The CDR3 length is 14 residues. V was clipped by 2 bases and J by 2 bases, with 9 bases between them. Germline V CDR1 and CDR2: ENHRY, SYGVKD. The CDR3 reads CAISEPTRNTEAFF. In DNA form, the CDR3 reads TGTGCCATCAGTGAGCCAACCAGAAACACTGAAGCTTTCTTT.

V gene TRBV29-1 combines with J gene TRBJ2-1, with 9 bases that match TRBD1. This CDR3 spans 14 amino acids. The V gene's germline CDR1 is SQVTM and CDR2 ANQGSEA. This chain's CDR3 is CTAGSDRGKWEQFF. The CDR3 DNA follows: TGCACCGCCGGGTCGGACAGGGGTAAATGGGAGCAGTTCTTC.

The chain uses TRBV29-1 and TRBJ2-7; a possible D gene is TRBD2 (6 bases). V gave up 5 bases and J gave up 7 bases, with 24 bases separating them. CDR1 is SQVTM and CDR2 is ANQGSEA in the germline V gene. The CDR3 sequence is 15 residues long. CDR3 in amino acids: CSVSGLAGPGGEQYF. The CDR3, as DNA: TGCAGCGTTTCGGGATTAGCCGGGCCTGGGGGGGAGCAGTACTTC.

This chain uses TRBV18 with TRBJ1-1; 7 positions agree with TRBD1. The germline V gene has CDR1 KGHSH and CDR2 LQKENI. CDR3 length: 14 residues. Trimming cost V 4 bases and J 1 base; bases outside gene matches: 3. CDR3 residues: CASSQSGGNTEAFF. CDR3 coding DNA: TGTGCCAGCTCACAGTCAGGGGGGAACACTGAAGCTTTCTTT.

V is TRBV5-1 and J is TRBJ2-2; possible D gene TRBD1, 5 bases. Germline loops: CDR1 SGHRS, CDR2 YFSETQ. Trimming left V 3 bases short and J 6 bases short, with 12 bases between. The CDR3 sequence is 14 residues long. CDR3 sequence (DNA): TGCGCCAGCAGCTCCAGGGTAGGCGCCGGGGAGCTGTTTTTT. The encoded protein is CASSSRVGAGELFF.

The chain recombines TRBV6-1 with TRBJ1-5; D is uncertain. This CDR3 region has 14 residues. Germline-derived CDR1 and CDR2 are MNHNS and SASEGT. V was shortened by 3 bases and J by 6 bases, with 12 bases between the two germline ends. CDR3 sequence: CASSDGLGGQPQHF. The CDR3 DNA reads as TGTGCCAGCAGTGACGGACTGGGAGGTCAGCCCCAGCATTTT.

This chain connects TRBV19 to TRBJ1-5; TRBD1 is a possible D gene (5 bases). The length of the CDR3 is 15 residues. The germline V gene has CDR1 LNHDA and CDR2 SQIVND (reference sequence). The ends were cut back, 1 base at V and 6 bases at J, with 13 bases in the middle. The CDR3 bases are TGTGCCAGTAGTATAGTAGGGGTTAATCCTCAGCCCCAGCATTTT. Its protein product is CASSIVGVNPQPQHF.

This clone was counted a few times. V and J are TRBV5-1 and TRBJ2-1; 7 bases match TRBD1. The CDR3 runs to 12 residues. V lost 4 bases to trimming and J lost 12 bases; unmatched junction nucleotides: 7. Germline-derived CDR1 and CDR2 are SGHRS and YFSETQ. The CDR3 nucleotides are TGCGCCAGCAGCCACGACAGGGTATCGCAGTTCTTC. It translates to CASSHDRVSQFF.

Note on this clone: An end of the junction does not agree with germline; a read error may underlie this. The CDR3 protein is CASSERGAVGQGTQYF. CDR3 bases: TGTGCCAGCAGCGAACGGGGGGCCGTAGGCCAAGGGACCCAGTACTTC. The chain joins TRBV11-2 to TRBJ2-5; maybe TRBD2 (7 bases). The CDR3 is made up of 16 amino acids. Germline lookup yields CDR1 SGHAT and CDR2 FQNNGV. The variable domain in full, completed from reference TRBV11-2 and TRBJ2-5, reads EAGVAQSPRYKIIEKRQSVAFWCNPISGHATLYWYQQILGQGPKLLIQFQNNGVVDDSQLPKDRFSAERLKGVDSTLKIQPAKLEDSAVYLCASSERGAVGQGTQYFGPGTRLLVL.

This chain uses TRBV6-6 with TRBJ1-1; weak D call: TRBD1 (5 bases). Looked up from germline, CDR1 is MNHNY and CDR2 is SVGAGI (reference sequence). The CDR3 has 13 residues. The ends were cut back, 4 bases at V and 5 bases at J, with 11 bases in the middle. CDR3 residues: CASSWDRRTEAFF. The CDR3, as DNA: TGTGCCAGCAGTTGGGACCGGAGGACTGAAGCTTTCTTT.

Points on this clone: Germline is not matched at one junction end, which may reflect a read error. The genes are TRBV6-6 and TRBJ1-2, with D possibly being TRBD1 (6 bases). This CDR3 has 13 amino acids. The germline V gene encodes CDR1 MNHNY and CDR2 SVGAGI (reference sequence). In DNA, the CDR3 is TGTGTCAGCAGGGGCCTGATTCAAAATGGCTACACCTTC. This gives the protein CVSRGLIQNGYTF.

In nucleotides, the CDR3 is TGTGCCAGCAGCCCCGACAGGGCAGGGGGAAACACCATATATTTT. Its translation is CASSPDRAGGNTIYF. The genes are TRBV6-1 and TRBJ1-3; 7 bases map to TRBD1. Per germline, CDR1 MNHNS and CDR2 SASEGT. CDR3 length equals 15 residues. Trimming took 6 bases from V and 4 from J; bases not matched to a gene: 9.